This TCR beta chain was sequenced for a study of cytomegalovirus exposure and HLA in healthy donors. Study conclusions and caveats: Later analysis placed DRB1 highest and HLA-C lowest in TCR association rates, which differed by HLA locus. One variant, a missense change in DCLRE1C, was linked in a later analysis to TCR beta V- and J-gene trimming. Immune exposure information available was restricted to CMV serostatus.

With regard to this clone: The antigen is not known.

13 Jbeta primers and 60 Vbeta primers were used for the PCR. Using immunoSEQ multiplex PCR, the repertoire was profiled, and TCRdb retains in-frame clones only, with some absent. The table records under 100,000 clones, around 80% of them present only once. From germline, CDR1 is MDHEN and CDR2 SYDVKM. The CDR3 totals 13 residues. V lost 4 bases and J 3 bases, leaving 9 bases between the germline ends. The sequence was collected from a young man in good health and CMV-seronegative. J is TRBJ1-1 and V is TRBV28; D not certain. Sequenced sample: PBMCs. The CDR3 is CASSSSHHTEAFF. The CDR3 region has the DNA TGTGCCAGCAGTTCTTCACACCACACTGAAGCTTTCTTT.